This T cell receptor (beta chain) was captured by sequencing in a study of T cell responses to AZD1222 COVID-19 vaccine. Study details: Investigators merged groups given second doses at roughly 4 or roughly 12 weeks.

V gave up 4 bases and J gave up 0 bases, with 11 bases separating them. This CDR3 has 15 residues. Germline V gene lookup returns CDR1 SGHNT and CDR2 YYREEE (reference sequence). Produced via immunoSEQ multiplex PCR; TCRdb's table is partial and in-frame only. This sample carries over 150,000 clones, 90% of them seen once, and the ten largest clones take approximately 17%. Of note for this clone: Its antigen is not known.

Study-wide findings and caveats: Donor demographics were predominantly white British with a female majority; clonal diversity may be underestimated. Spike-specific TCR breadth rose after two AZD1222 doses, and depth rose as well.

This material consisted of peripheral blood, taken on day 0 of AZD1222 vaccination. The origin of this receptor is an adult in good health. The chain employs TRBV5-4 and TRBJ1-3; D might be TRBD1 (6 bases). CDR3 in amino acids: CASSMTGDSGNTIYF. DNA of the CDR3: TGTGCCAGCAGCATGACAGGAGACTCTGGAAACACCATATATTTT.